The 11 T cell receptor beta chains listed next were all sequenced from one sample in a study of regulatory T cells in long-lasting Graves disease (dated by TCRdb to the early 2020s). This sample's time point label indicates: persistent/refractory GD, antithyroid drugs over 5 years with positive TRAb. For both TCR sequencing and RNA sequencing, RNA was extracted from PBMCs in TRIzol. Library method: multiplex PCR. Sequenced on an Illumina HiSeq 4000. To build TCR beta libraries, CDR3 regions were amplified by Arm-PCR using iRepertoire HTBI primers. TCRdb applied fastp at Q25 and MiXCR to the public reads, then kept only in-frame beta chains. Rows matching on CDR3 protein sequence are summarized as one entry with the most common DNA and genes. In this sample the table shows 400,000 to 500,000 distinct CDR3 sequences, less than 25% of which occur a single time. Under 9% of the sample is held by the ten biggest clonotypes.

Source: peripheral blood mononuclear cells (PBMCs), taken when the disease was refractory, from a patient treated with antithyroid drugs. These TCRs come from a female donor with Graves disease.

This chain connects TRBV28 to TRBJ2-2, with 9 bases identical to TRBD2. Germline loops: CDR1 MDHEN, CDR2 SYDVKM. The CDR3 has 17 residues. Trimming took 8 bases from V and 4 from J; bases not matched to a gene: 14. CDR3 nucleotide sequence: TGTGCCAGCGGAGGTCCTTTAGGACTAGCGCGCACCGGGGAGCTGTTTTTT. This sequence encodes CASGGPLGLARTGELFF.

This clonotype was seen more than once but under ten times. The chain recombines TRBV20-1 with TRBJ2-3; no clear D gene. Trimming removed 3 bases from V and 2 bases from J, with 9 bases in between. The CDR3 is made up of 13 amino acids. Per germline, CDR1 DFQATT and CDR2 SNEGSKA (reference sequence). CDR3 in amino acids: CSASDRSTDTQYF. In DNA form, the CDR3 reads TGCAGTGCTAGCGATCGGTCCACAGATACGCAGTATTTT.

This clonotype was counted at least ten times. The V call is TRBV6-1, the J call TRBJ2-2; D gene unclear. The CDR3 sequence is 13 residues long. Trimming stripped 6 bases from V and 9 bases from J, with 14 bases between. Germline values: CDR1 MNHNS, CDR2 SASEGT. Here the CDR3 reads CASRPSGVRELFF. The CDR3 bases are TGTGCCAGCAGGCCCAGTGGTGTCAGGGAGCTGTTTTTT.

In nucleotides, the CDR3 is TGTGCCACCAGTGATCTAAACATTCAGTACTTC. This gives the protein CATSDLNIQYF. The chain recombines TRBV24-1 with TRBJ2-4; D is undetermined. Looked up from germline, CDR1 is KGHDR and CDR2 is SFDVKD. The CDR3 is 11 amino acids. The ends were cut back, 3 bases at V and 6 bases at J, with 2 bases in the middle.

This clonotype was recorded at least ten times. The chain combines TRBV28 with TRBJ2-7, with D perhaps matching TRBD2 (6 bases). With 1 base removed from V and 0 bases from J, the gap between germline ends came to 13 bases. There are 16 residues in the CDR3. Germline lookup yields CDR1 MDHEN and CDR2 SYDVKM. The CDR3, as DNA: TGTGCCAGCAGTTTATCGAACGGGAGAGGCTCCTACGAGCAGTACTTC. Encoded protein: CASSLSNGRGSYEQYF.

The sample holds many counts of this clonotype. V usage is TRBV15 and J usage is TRBJ2-5; 11 bases agree with TRBD2. This CDR3 region has 16 residues. Germline CDR1 is LNHNV and CDR2 is YYDKDF (reference sequence). V lost 2 bases, J lost 2 bases, and 4 bases stayed unmatched. CDR3 region: CATSRWGLAVQETQYF. As DNA, the CDR3 is TGTGCCACCAGCAGATGGGGACTAGCGGTACAAGAGACCCAGTACTTC.

This clonotype was seen ten or more times. J is TRBJ2-7 and V is TRBV28; D is undetermined. Trimming left V 3 bases short and J 0 bases short, with 18 bases between. The CDR3 runs 17 residues. In germline, CDR1 is MDHEN, CDR2 SYDVKM. CDR3 residues: CASSFRMGELSSYEQYF. In DNA, the CDR3 is TGTGCCAGCAGTTTCCGCATGGGCGAACTTAGCTCCTACGAGCAGTACTTC.

This clonotype came up a few times. The gene calls are TRBV9 and TRBJ2-2; perhaps TRBD2 as D (6 bases). V was cut by 1 base and J by 3 bases, with 13 bases left in between. The V gene's germline CDR1 is SGDLS and CDR2 YYNGEE. The CDR3 consists of 16 residues. The CDR3 DNA reads as TGTGCCAGCAGCGTAACTACCGGGACTCACACCGGGGAGCTGTTTTTT. Its translation: CASSVTTGTHTGELFF.

This clonotype appeared many times. A read error may account for a junction end that differs from germline. The rearrangement joins TRBV19 to TRBJ1-2; perhaps TRBD1 as D (5 bases). Germline lookup yields CDR1 LNHDA and CDR2 SQIVND (reference sequence). The CDR3 contains 14 residues. CDR3 sequence reads: CASSLETANYGYTF. The CDR3, as DNA: TGTGCCAGTAGTCTAGAGACAGCCAACTATGGCTACACCTTC. Full variable domain (remainder filled in from reference TRBV19 and TRBJ1-2): DGGITQSPKYLFRKEGQNVTLSCEQNLNHDAMYWYRQDPGQGLRLIYYSQIVNDFQKGDIAEGYSVSREKKESFPLTVTSAQKNPTAFYLCASSLETANYGYTFGSGTRLTVV.

This sequence joins TRBV28 and TRBJ2-3; D is perhaps TRBD1 (9 bases). The length of the CDR3 is 16 residues. V lost 4 bases and J lost 4, with 18 bases in between. Germline assignment: CDR1 MDHEN and CDR2 SYDVKM. The chain's CDR3 is CASSSNRGRGADTQYF. CDR3 nucleotides: TGTGCCAGCAGTTCGAACAGGGGGCGGGGGGCAGATACGCAGTATTTT.

This clonotype was observed many times. The chain carries TRBV2 and TRBJ1-2; D uncertain. Trimming pared 10 bases from V and 5 bases from J, leaving 17 bases between. This CDR3 contains 13 residues. Germline CDR1 SNHLY, CDR2 FYNNEI. CDR3 region: CATQPDMRYGYTF. As DNA, the CDR3 is TGTGCCACTCAGCCCGACATGAGATATGGCTACACCTTC.